The TCR beta chain under discussion was sequenced for a study of blood T cell repertoires in COVID-19. Study-wide context: Acute-phase and convalescent COVID-19 samples originated in the United States, Italy and Spain. PBMCs, B-cell-depleted T cells, or T cells were the source of the cDNA or gDNA that made up the material.

Germline V gives CDR1 MNHEY, CDR2 SMNVEV (reference sequence). V was clipped by 3 bases and J by 5 bases, with 11 bases between them. This CDR3 is built from 15 residues. Original data processing: By means of reference gene primer amplification, nucleated cell counts were estimated. TCRdb keeps only in-frame clones here, not all; method: immunoSEQ multiplex PCR. From that table come the V and J calls and clone size; the DNA was used to work out D and trimming. Of some 220,000 clones listed, around 80% were seen once; the top ten hold roughly 13%. Source material: peripheral blood. The origin of this receptor is a human donor in a cohort sampled during active COVID-19. The chain employs TRBV27 and TRBJ1-6; D uncertain. CDR3 in amino acids: CASSFATADNSPLHF. CDR3 DNA: TGTGCCAGCAGTTTCGCCACGGCGGATAATTCACCCCTCCACTTT.